These T cell receptor beta chains were read from a single sample in a study of CD8 T cells in ankylosing spondylitis. TCRdb re-analysed the 5' RACE reads in MiXCR, keeping a single row per CDR3 protein. The data show fewer than 500,000 distinct CDR3 sequences, with roughly a quarter seen just once and 0.75% to 0.9% held by the top ten. Sequenced: blood, either unsorted or a sorted T cell fraction (not recorded which). Receptors were obtained from a male donor with ankylosing spondylitis. The CDR3 runs from the conserved cysteine through the conserved F or W. A D gene is named only where the DNA matches it firmly. For some rows the clone size is stated as once, few or many, or as a class when expanded; others skip it.

j_call: TRBJ2-2; clone_size: few; d_call: TRBD1; v_call: TRBV12-3/TRBV12-4; cdr3_aa: CASSLDRTAGELFF; cdr3_nt: TGTGCCAGCAGTTTGGACAGGACCGCCGGGGAGCTGTTTTTT
j_call: TRBJ2-5; clone_size: -; d_call: -; v_call: TRBV5-1; cdr3_aa: CASSLDNTRGMGTQYF; cdr3_nt: TGCGCCAGCAGCTTGGATAACACACGGGGGATGGGGACCCAGTACTTC
j_call: TRBJ2-1; clone_size: few; d_call: -; v_call: TRBV7-9; cdr3_aa: CASTPPGGEANEQFF; cdr3_nt: TGTGCCAGCACCCCACCCGGGGGAGAGGCCAATGAGCAGTTCTTC
j_call: TRBJ1-1; clone_size: -; d_call: -; v_call: TRBV7-9; cdr3_aa: CASSLGGQTIEAFF; cdr3_nt: TGTGCCAGCAGCTTAGGTGGTCAGACGATCGAAGCTTTCTTT
j_call: TRBJ2-3; clone_size: few; d_call: -; v_call: TRBV15; cdr3_aa: CATSRDITDTQYF; cdr3_nt: TGTGCCACCAGCAGAGATATAACAGATACGCAGTATTTT
j_call: TRBJ2-1; clone_size: few; d_call: -; v_call: TRBV12-3/TRBV12-4; cdr3_aa: CASSLGGLAEQFF; cdr3_nt: TGTGCCAGCAGTCTGGGGGGGCTGGCTGAGCAGTTCTTC
j_call: TRBJ2-2; clone_size: once; d_call: -; v_call: TRBV7-2; cdr3_aa: CASSFFAGNTGELFF; cdr3_nt: TGTGCCAGCAGCTTCTTTGCAGGGAACACCGGGGAGCTGTTTTTT
j_call: TRBJ2-1; clone_size: few; d_call: TRBD1; v_call: TRBV27; cdr3_aa: CASTKGQGYNEQFF; cdr3_nt: TGTGCCAGCACAAAGGGACAGGGCTACAATGAGCAGTTCTTC
j_call: TRBJ1-3; clone_size: -; d_call: -; v_call: TRBV12-3/TRBV12-4; cdr3_aa: CASSSGRSGNTIYF; cdr3_nt: TGTGCCAGCAGTTCAGGGCGCTCTGGAAACACCATATATTTT
j_call: TRBJ2-2; clone_size: -; d_call: TRBD2; v_call: TRBV6-2/TRBV6-3; cdr3_aa: CASSSPAAGTSRTGELFF; cdr3_nt: TGTGCCAGCAGCTCCCCCGCTGCCGGGACTAGTCGTACCGGGGAGCTGTTTTTT
j_call: TRBJ1-2; clone_size: -; d_call: -; v_call: TRBV3-1; cdr3_aa: CASSQDPLGGYTF; cdr3_nt: TGTGCCAGCAGCCAAGATCCCCTAGGTGGCTACACCTTC
j_call: TRBJ2-5; clone_size: -; d_call: -; v_call: TRBV5-1; cdr3_aa: CASSLEPIGETQYF; cdr3_nt: TGCGCCAGCAGCTTGGAACCAATCGGAGAGACCCAGTACTTC
j_call: TRBJ2-3; clone_size: few; d_call: -; v_call: TRBV29-1; cdr3_aa: CSPVWVGDTQYF; cdr3_nt: TGCAGCCCTGTTTGGGTTGGAGATACGCAGTATTTT
j_call: TRBJ2-1; clone_size: few; d_call: TRBD2; v_call: TRBV6-5; cdr3_aa: CASSYSVTSGGYYNEQFF; cdr3_nt: TGTGCCAGCAGTTACTCCGTGACTAGCGGGGGATACTACAATGAGCAGTTCTTC
j_call: TRBJ2-1; clone_size: -; d_call: TRBD2; v_call: TRBV7-9; cdr3_aa: CASRQGASGDNNEQFF; cdr3_nt: TGTGCCAGCAGACAAGGGGCTAGCGGGGATAACAATGAGCAGTTCTTC
j_call: TRBJ1-1; clone_size: few; d_call: TRBD1; v_call: TRBV29-1; cdr3_aa: CSGTRQGNTEAFF; cdr3_nt: TGCAGCGGAACCAGACAGGGGAACACTGAAGCTTTCTTT
j_call: TRBJ2-5; clone_size: few; d_call: -; v_call: TRBV5-1; cdr3_aa: CASSLEANTQETQYF; cdr3_nt: TGCGCCAGCAGCTTGGAGGCGAACACTCAAGAGACCCAGTACTTC
j_call: TRBJ1-4; clone_size: -; d_call: -; v_call: TRBV20-1; cdr3_aa: CSAREKRGGNEKLFF; cdr3_nt: TGCAGTGCTAGAGAGAAAAGAGGGGGAAATGAAAAACTGTTTTTT
j_call: TRBJ1-5; clone_size: -; d_call: -; v_call: TRBV20-1; cdr3_aa: CSATNPGQSSQPQHF; cdr3_nt: TGCAGTGCTACGAACCCGGGACAATCTAGTCAGCCCCAGCATTTT
j_call: TRBJ2-1; clone_size: -; d_call: TRBD2; v_call: TRBV6-5; cdr3_aa: CASSYKRTSGRASEQFF; cdr3_nt: TGTGCCAGCAGTTACAAAAGGACTAGCGGGAGGGCCTCTGAGCAGTTCTTC
j_call: TRBJ2-2; clone_size: -; d_call: TRBD2; v_call: TRBV5-1; cdr3_aa: CASSLPLAGNTGELFF; cdr3_nt: TGCGCCAGCAGCTTGCCCTTAGCGGGAAACACCGGGGAGCTGTTTTTT
j_call: TRBJ1-1; clone_size: -; d_call: -; v_call: TRBV19; cdr3_aa: CASSNRDGGNTEAFF; cdr3_nt: TGTGCCAGTAGTAACCGGGACGGCGGGAACACTGAAGCTTTCTTT
j_call: TRBJ1-4; clone_size: few; d_call: TRBD1; v_call: TRBV12-3/TRBV12-4; cdr3_aa: CASSATGPGEKLFF; cdr3_nt: TGTGCCAGCAGTGCGACAGGGCCAGGTGAAAAACTGTTTTTT
j_call: TRBJ2-1; clone_size: few; d_call: -; v_call: TRBV5-1; cdr3_aa: CASSPTRSEQFF; cdr3_nt: TGCGCCAGCAGCCCTACTCGTAGTGAGCAGTTCTTC
j_call: TRBJ2-1; clone_size: -; d_call: -; v_call: TRBV12-3/TRBV12-4; cdr3_aa: CASSKDNEQFF; cdr3_nt: TGTGCCAGCAGTAAAGACAATGAGCAGTTCTTC
j_call: TRBJ1-3; clone_size: -; d_call: -; v_call: TRBV12-3/TRBV12-4; cdr3_aa: CASSPTHSGNTIYF; cdr3_nt: TGTGCCAGCAGCCCCACCCACTCTGGAAACACCATATATTTT
j_call: TRBJ2-3; clone_size: few; d_call: -; v_call: TRBV19; cdr3_aa: CASSLRPRVADTQYF; cdr3_nt: TGTGCCAGTAGTCTGAGGCCCAGAGTGGCAGATACGCAGTATTTT
j_call: TRBJ1-3; clone_size: -; d_call: TRBD1; v_call: TRBV7-2; cdr3_aa: CASSQKTGYGSGNTIYF; cdr3_nt: TGTGCCAGCAGCCAAAAGACAGGGTACGGCTCTGGAAACACCATATATTTT
j_call: TRBJ2-6; clone_size: once; d_call: -; v_call: TRBV7-9; cdr3_aa: CASSLNRNSGANVLTF; cdr3_nt: TGTGCCAGCAGCTTAAACAGAAACTCTGGGGCCAACGTCCTGACTTTC
j_call: TRBJ2-5; clone_size: -; d_call: -; v_call: TRBV5-1; cdr3_aa: CASSALPGSQETQYF; cdr3_nt: TGCGCCAGCAGCGCCCTCCCCGGCTCCCAAGAGACCCAGTACTTC
j_call: TRBJ2-4; clone_size: few; d_call: -; v_call: TRBV11-3; cdr3_aa: CASSSTGIKNIQYF; cdr3_nt: TGTGCCAGCAGCTCTACAGGGATTAAGAACATTCAGTACTTC
j_call: TRBJ1-4; clone_size: -; d_call: TRBD1; v_call: TRBV20-1; cdr3_aa: CSGAGGVTNEKLFF; cdr3_nt: TGCAGTGGGGCAGGGGGCGTAACTAATGAAAAACTGTTTTTT
j_call: TRBJ2-5; clone_size: once; d_call: -; v_call: TRBV7-2; cdr3_aa: CASSLLASDPPMYF; cdr3_nt: TGTGCCAGCAGCTTATTGGCTAGTGATCCCCCCATGTACTTC
j_call: TRBJ2-2; clone_size: few; d_call: TRBD1; v_call: TRBV2; cdr3_aa: CASTTDRGNGELFF; cdr3_nt: TGTGCCAGCACCACGGACAGGGGGAACGGGGAGCTGTTTTTT
j_call: TRBJ1-5; clone_size: few; d_call: TRBD1; v_call: TRBV20-1; cdr3_aa: CSALRRGPLSNQPQHF; cdr3_nt: TGCAGTGCCCTGAGGAGGGGGCCCCTGAGCAATCAGCCCCAGCATTTT
j_call: TRBJ2-3; clone_size: -; d_call: -; v_call: TRBV20-1; cdr3_aa: CSARRQTLPRDTQYF; cdr3_nt: TGCAGTGCTAGGCGCCAGACTCTACCAAGGGATACGCAGTATTTT
j_call: TRBJ1-5; clone_size: many; d_call: -; v_call: TRBV7-2; cdr3_aa: CASRPGNSNQPQHF; cdr3_nt: TGTGCCAGCAGACCAGGAAATAGCAATCAGCCCCAGCATTTT
j_call: TRBJ2-3; clone_size: -; d_call: TRBD2; v_call: TRBV3-1; cdr3_aa: CASSQDSGSRDTQYF; cdr3_nt: TGTGCCAGCAGCCAAGACAGCGGGAGCAGGGATACGCAGTATTTT
j_call: TRBJ2-7; clone_size: -; d_call: -; v_call: TRBV20-1; cdr3_aa: CSALWTDPYEQYF; cdr3_nt: TGCAGTGCTCTATGGACAGATCCTTACGAGCAGTACTTC
j_call: TRBJ2-5; clone_size: few; d_call: TRBD1; v_call: TRBV5-1; cdr3_aa: CASRPGQGWGETQYF; cdr3_nt: TGCGCCAGCAGACCCGGACAGGGGTGGGGAGAGACCCAGTACTTC
j_call: TRBJ2-3; clone_size: few; d_call: -; v_call: TRBV20-1; cdr3_aa: CSAYFRGTQYF; cdr3_nt: TGCAGTGCTTACTTTCGGGGGACGCAGTATTTT
j_call: TRBJ1-2; clone_size: few; d_call: TRBD1; v_call: TRBV12-3/TRBV12-4; cdr3_aa: CASSSRGSKGYTF; cdr3_nt: TGTGCCAGCAGTTCCAGGGGGTCAAAAGGCTACACCTTC
j_call: TRBJ2-1; clone_size: -; d_call: TRBD2; v_call: TRBV11-3; cdr3_aa: CASSLSGNSRNEQFF; cdr3_nt: TGTGCCAGCAGCTTAAGCGGGAATTCTAGGAATGAGCAGTTCTTC
j_call: TRBJ1-2; clone_size: -; d_call: TRBD1; v_call: TRBV15; cdr3_aa: CATSRRDRAYGYTF; cdr3_nt: TGTGCCACCAGCAGACGGGACAGGGCCTATGGCTACACCTTC
j_call: TRBJ1-2; clone_size: -; d_call: -; v_call: TRBV5-5; cdr3_aa: CASSLTATGGLYGYTF; cdr3_nt: TGTGCCAGCAGCTTGACCGCAACAGGCGGACTTTATGGCTACACCTTC
j_call: TRBJ1-5; clone_size: few; d_call: -; v_call: TRBV7-2; cdr3_aa: CASSFSDQPQHF; cdr3_nt: TGTGCCAGCAGCTTTTCGGATCAGCCCCAGCATTTT
j_call: TRBJ2-3; clone_size: few; d_call: TRBD2; v_call: TRBV10-2; cdr3_aa: CASSDPGGINSTDTQYF; cdr3_nt: TGCGCCAGCAGTGATCCCGGGGGGATTAATAGCACAGATACGCAGTATTTT
j_call: TRBJ1-1; clone_size: few; d_call: -; v_call: TRBV12-3/TRBV12-4; cdr3_aa: CASRKTAGQSEAFF; cdr3_nt: TGTGCCAGCAGAAAAACCGCCGGACAGTCTGAAGCTTTCTTT
j_call: TRBJ2-3; clone_size: -; d_call: TRBD2; v_call: TRBV10-2; cdr3_aa: CATSASGRAVSDTQYF; cdr3_nt: TGCGCCACCTCGGCTAGCGGGAGGGCCGTGTCAGATACGCAGTATTTT
j_call: TRBJ2-1; clone_size: -; d_call: -; v_call: TRBV7-2; cdr3_aa: CASSQQGRDEQFF; cdr3_nt: TGTGCCAGCAGCCAACAGGGTCGGGATGAGCAGTTCTTC
j_call: TRBJ1-1; clone_size: few; d_call: -; v_call: TRBV6-2/TRBV6-3; cdr3_aa: CASNPGGHTEAFF; cdr3_nt: TGTGCCAGCAACCCGGGGGGGCACACTGAAGCTTTCTTT
j_call: TRBJ2-2; clone_size: -; d_call: -; v_call: TRBV12-3/TRBV12-4; cdr3_aa: CASSLSSAGTGELFF; cdr3_nt: TGTGCCAGCAGCCTCTCTAGCGCTGGCACCGGGGAGCTGTTTTTT